The 12 T cell receptor beta chains presented below share a single source sample, sequenced in a study of tumor and adjacent non-tumor tissue in lung cancer. A modified ARM-PCR protocol with three rounds of nested PCR amplified TCRbeta. MiXCR was run by TCRdb on the multiplex PCR reads, yielding one entry per CDR3 protein. Here the sample spans under 100,000 distinct CDR3 sequences, roughly 75% being singletons. The template was RNA from unsorted bulk tissue. Sequenced sample: lung tumor tissue. These receptors all stem from a woman aged 70-85 years with non-small cell lung cancer.

Details on this clonotype: With a much larger clone just one base away, this may be a read error. The rearrangement joins TRBV4-1 to TRBJ2-3; D remains ambiguous. Germline values: CDR1 MGHRA, CDR2 YSYEKL. This CDR3 is 12 amino acids long. The DNA of the CDR3 is TGCGCCAACAGCCAAGATTACGATACGCAGTATTTT. The encoded protein is CANSQDYDTQYF.

Remarks on this clonotype: A much larger clone differs by one base, so this may be a read error. The CDR3 nucleotides read TGCAGCGTTGGCTGGCCAGATGCGCAGTATTTT. Translated: CSVGWPDAQYF. The genes are TRBV29-1 and TRBJ2-3; D is uncertain. The CDR3 runs to 11 residues. From germline, CDR1 is SQVTM and CDR2 ANQGSEA.

About this clonotype: An end of the junction differs from the germline gene, which may be a read error. CDR3 DNA: TGTGCTAGCAAACGGACAGGGGGAAGTAATCATCCCCAGCACTTT. It translates to CASKRTGGSNHPQHF. The chain carries TRBV6-1 and TRBJ1-5, with 10 bases aligning to TRBD1. The germline CDR1 and CDR2 sequences are MNHNS and SASEGT. The length of the CDR3 is 15 residues.

This chain uses TRBV11-2 with TRBJ2-2; no definite D call. This CDR3 comprises 14 residues. Germline V gives CDR1 SGHAT, CDR2 FQNNGV. V gave up 3 bases and J gave up 4 bases, with 9 bases separating them. CDR3 sequence: CASSFSRSTGELFF. For the CDR3, the DNA is TGTGCCAGCAGCTTTTCAAGGAGCACCGGGGAGCTGTTTTTT.

A word on this clonotype: A read error is possible here, since a much larger clone lies one base away. The conserved final phenylalanine or tryptophan is absent from the CDR3, which likely points to a read error. The chain is built from TRBV7-9 and TRBJ2-7, with D perhaps matching TRBD1 (5 bases). Germline V lookup: CDR1 SEHNR, CDR2 FQNEAQ (reference sequence). CDR3 length: 15 amino acids. Between the trimmed V and J ends, which lost 5 bases and 4 bases, there was a span of 18 bases. CDR3 amino acids: CASSPPQGSGYEQYS. The DNA for the CDR3 is TGTGCCAGCAGCCCACCCCAGGGATCGGGTTACGAGCAGTACTCC.

For this clonotype: The germline gene is not matched at one end of the junction; a read error may be the cause. The chain has TRBV12-3 or TRBV12-4 and TRBJ2-7; 7 bases are a match to TRBD1. The CDR3 runs 13 residues. CDR3 nucleotides: TGTACCAGCAGTTTAAGGGGGCCCCACGAGGAGTACTTC. Protein product: CTSSLRGPHEEYF.

For this clonotype: Relative to the germline gene, one junction end is altered; a read error may explain this. The chain links TRBV5-5 to TRBJ2-1, with TRBD2 as a possible D gene (10 bases). Germline V CDR1 and CDR2: SGHKS, YYEKEE (reference sequence). The CDR3 has 20 amino acids. The CDR3 bases are TGTGCCAGCAGCCCCGGACAGGGGCAGCTAGCGGGAGTCCCCTACAATAAGCAGTTCTTC. It translates to CASSPGQGQLAGVPYNKQFF.

The rearrangement uses TRBV6-1 and TRBJ2-3; D gene unclear. The CDR3 spans 16 residues. Germline V gives CDR1 MNHNS, CDR2 SASEGT. The germline V and J ends were trimmed by 4 bases and 1 base, with 15 bases remaining between them. The CDR3 DNA reads TGTGCCAGCAGTGTGTATGAACTCACAGGCACAGATACGCAGTATTTT. Translation: CASSVYELTGTDTQYF.

With regard to this clonotype: A single base separates this from a much larger clone, so it may be a read error. The chain combines TRBV20-1 with TRBJ2-1, with D perhaps given as TRBD1 or TRBD2 (5 bases each). The CDR3 consists of 16 residues. CDR1 DFQATT and CDR2 SNEGSKA come from the germline V gene (reference sequence). The CDR3 reads CSARIGTVSSYNEQSF. The CDR3 DNA follows: TGCAGTGCTAGGATTGGGACGGTGAGCTCCTACAATGAGCAGTCCTTC.

The chain couples TRBV28 to TRBJ2-7, with TRBD2 identical over 9 bases. Trimming removed 3 bases from V and 3 bases from J; junction bases left unmatched: 15. Per germline, CDR1 MDHEN and CDR2 SYDVKM. The CDR3 contains 18 residues. CDR3 coding DNA: TGTGCCAGCAGTTTCCCGGGACTAGCACGAGCGAAGGACTACGAGCAGTACTTC. Its translation is CASSFPGLARAKDYEQYF.

As concerns this clonotype: This sequence may be a read error, since a much larger clone differs from it by one base. This sequence joins TRBV20-1 and TRBJ2-1; 9 nucleotides match TRBD1. Germline loops: CDR1 DFQATT, CDR2 SNEGSKA (reference sequence). The CDR3 loop spans 13 amino acids. CDR3 sequence reads: CGGDRVIGNGQFF. CDR3 coding DNA: TGTGGGGGGGACAGGGTCATCGGCAATGGGCAGTTCTTC.

The J gene is TRBJ2-3, the V gene TRBV30, with D possibly TRBD2 on 5 matching bases. The V gene lost 5 bases and the J gene lost 6 bases, with 21 bases spanning the gap. The CDR3 consists of 15 residues. The germline CDR1 and CDR2 sequences are GTSNPN and SVGIG (reference sequence). CDR3 loop: CAWRDTMGWGDTQYF. In DNA, the CDR3 is TGTGCCTGGCGGGATACCATGGGGTGGGGTGATACGCAGTATTTT. Filled out from reference TRBV30 and TRBJ2-3, the complete variable domain reads SQTIHQWPATLVQPVGSPLSLECTVEGTSNPNLYWYRQAAGRGLQLLFYSVGIGQISSEVPQNLSASRPQDRQFILSSKKLLLSDSGFYLCAWRDTMGWGDTQYFGPGTRLTVL.